This TCR beta chain was sequenced during a study of blood T cell repertoires in COVID-19. Overall study context: The origin of the acute and convalescent COVID-19 samples was the United States, Italy and Spain. PBMCs, B-cell-depleted T cells, or T cells were the source of the cDNA or gDNA that made up the material.

Authors' analysis steps: Scientists estimated how many nucleated cells there were by amplifying reference gene primers. Assay: immunoSEQ multiplex PCR; the TCRdb copy retains only in-frame clones and omits some. The V and J calls and the clone size are those of that table, but D and trimming were determined from the DNA. This table has some 210,000 clones, around 81% appearing once. This clone came up a few times. Study members were between 18 and 89 years old and lived in some 26 US regions. In germline, CDR1 is GTSNPN, CDR2 SVGIG (reference sequence). V was shortened by 3 bases and J by 5 bases, with 17 bases between the two germline ends. This CDR3 is built from 14 residues.

The TCR sequence derives from a young man with acute COVID-19. The chain combines TRBV30 with TRBJ2-7; tentatively, D is TRBD1 (5 bases). Sequencing was carried out using PBMCs or T cells enriched from blood (not recorded which). The CDR3 loop reads CAWRPTGRAHEQYF. CDR3 nucleotides: TGTGCCTGGAGACCCACAGGCAGGGCCCACGAGCAGTACTTC. Full variable domain (outside the CDR3, taken from reference TRBV30 and TRBJ2-7): SQTIHQWPATLVQPVGSPLSLECTVEGTSNPNLYWYRQAAGRGLQLLFYSVGIGQISSEVPQNLSASRPQDRQFILSSKKLLLSDSGFYLCAWRPTGRAHEQYFGPGTRLTVT.